This T cell receptor (beta chain) derives from a study of T cells in Graves' hyperthyroidism and ophthalmopathy (dated by TCRdb to the late 2010s). Background for the entire study: Peripheral blood samples were taken at initial diagnosis, before any treatment was given. A discovery cohort of roughly 96 patients, approximately 45 with Graves' ophthalmopathy and approximately 55 with stable Graves' hyperthyroidism, was used to find distinguishing TCR V-J signatures. Prospective prediction of ophthalmopathy was tested in an independent validation cohort of about 19 hyperthyroidism patients and 15 to 17 patients who later progressed to ophthalmopathy. For training and testing, the roughly 97 patients in the discovery cohort were randomly divided in a 7:3 ratio. The study also compared thyroid tissue and blood T-cell repertoires from more than five Graves' hyperthyroidism patients. After sampling, hyperthyroidism patients received methimazole starting at 30 mg daily, and ophthalmopathy patients received high-dose intravenous methylprednisolone. The paper describes TCR Vbeta CDR3 sequencing of 130 to 150 peripheral blood samples, made up of about 41 ophthalmopathy patients, 70 to 75 hyperthyroidism patients and some 17 progressor patients. Paper-wide results and their limitations: In cross-validation, a model built on a 13 V-J signature told ophthalmopathy apart from stable hyperthyroidism with 85% to 90% sensitivity and approximately 81% specificity, and in testing the same model reached 80%/75%. In validation, progression to ophthalmopathy was predicted by the model with 70% to 71% sensitivity and just over 72% specificity, a median of roughly 6 months before onset. Most expanded thyroid clonotypes (frequency above 0.001) were also found in blood, which suggests that blood repertoires may mirror thyroid immune responses. No statistical method was used to fix the sample size in advance, and group allocation was not hidden from the investigators.

TCR beta CDR3 regions were amplified from RNA transcripts. The first round of RT-PCR for the TCR CDR3 was performed with the HTBI primer set and the Qiagen OneStep RT-PCR kit. Libraries were constructed in a second round of multiplex PCR, after which size selection and purification were carried out. Libraries were sequenced paired-end with 100 bp reads on an Illumina HiSeq2000. Processing in the source paper ran as follows. SOAPnuke was used to process the raw data, with reads discarded if the reads contained adapters or uncalled bases, had a mean Phred below 15, or lacked an exact constant-primer or identifier match. COPE v1.2.5 was used to merge high-quality paired reads, and clonotypes were defined as unique nucleotide sequences. MiTCR v1.1 was used to align the clonotypes against IMGT TRBV, TRBD and TRBJ reference segments. Only V-J combinations with frequency above 0.0001, covering 99.2% of repertoires, were analysed. The TCS score was defined as F50 (clonal expansion) divided by E x V (chaos), with BLOSUM62-based TCRdist calculated between CDR3 peptides within each V-J. Welch's t-statistics and random forest reduced around 520 V-J features to around 14, which were used in a naive Bayes classifier (R e1071). In-frame beta chains were kept once TCRdb had trimmed the public reads at Q25 with fastp and called clones with MiXCR. Every CDR3 protein is listed once, alongside the most common genes and DNA of its rows. It is TCRdb's table, rather than the study itself, that gives the V and J calls and clone size. Recorded for this sample are hundreds of thousands of distinct CDR3 sequences; 14% of them occurred a single time. Roughly a tenth of the sample comes from the top ten.

A patient counted as having stable Graves' hyperthyroidism if no progression to ophthalmopathy occurred over 18 months of follow-up. Hyperthyroidism patients were newly diagnosed, with disease duration under 2 months, and aged 18 to 65 years. The study excluded patients with uncontrolled infections, other autoimmune diseases, pregnancy or lactation. Diagnoses relied on clinical symptoms, serum thyroxine and TRAb, thyroid ultrasound and orbital computed tomography. PBMCs were isolated from around 10 ml of fresh peripheral blood by Ficoll-Paque density gradient centrifugation. Total RNA was extracted with Trizol reagent, and quality was checked on an Agilent 2100 Bioanalyzer. Remarks on this clonotype: Its specific antigen is unknown. This likely comes from a read error, as the CDR3 has no conserved phenylalanine or tryptophan at its end.

With termini counted, the CDR3 has 15 amino acids. The DNA shown is the 45-base CDR3, in frame from base 1. Trimming removed 2 bases from V and 3 bases from J; the gene matches leave 3 bases unexplained. The chain joins TRBV12-3 or TRBV12-4 to TRBJ1-5; TRBD1 matches 8 bases in the middle. Material for sequencing was blood. This TCR derives from a woman in her late teens or twenties with Graves' hyperthyroidism. CDR3 sequence: CASSLLDRDNQPQHL. The DNA is as follows: TGTGCCAGCAGTTTATTGGACAGGGACAATCAGCCCCAGCATTTG.